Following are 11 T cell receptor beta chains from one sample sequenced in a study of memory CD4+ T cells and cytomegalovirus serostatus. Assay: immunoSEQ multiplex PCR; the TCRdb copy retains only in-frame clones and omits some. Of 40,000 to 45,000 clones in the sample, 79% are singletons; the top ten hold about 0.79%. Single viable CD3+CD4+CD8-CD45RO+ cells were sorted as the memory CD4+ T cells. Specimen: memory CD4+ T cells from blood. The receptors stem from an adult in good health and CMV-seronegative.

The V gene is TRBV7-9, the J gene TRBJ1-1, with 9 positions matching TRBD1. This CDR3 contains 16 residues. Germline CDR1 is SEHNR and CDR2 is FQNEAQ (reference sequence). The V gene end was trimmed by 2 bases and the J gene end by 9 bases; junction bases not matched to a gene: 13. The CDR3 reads CASSLQGTGKEAKAFF. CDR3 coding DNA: TGTGCCAGCAGCTTACAAGGGACAGGGAAGGAAGCGAAAGCTTTCTTT.

In nucleotides, the CDR3 is TGCGCCAGCAGCCAAATAAATAGAAACACTGAAGCTTTCTTT. This sequence encodes CASSQINRNTEAFF. The rearrangement links TRBV4-1 to TRBJ1-1; D unclear. This CDR3 is built from 14 residues. In germline, CDR1 is MGHRA, CDR2 YSYEKL. V lost 2 bases, J lost 2 bases, and 9 bases lay in between.

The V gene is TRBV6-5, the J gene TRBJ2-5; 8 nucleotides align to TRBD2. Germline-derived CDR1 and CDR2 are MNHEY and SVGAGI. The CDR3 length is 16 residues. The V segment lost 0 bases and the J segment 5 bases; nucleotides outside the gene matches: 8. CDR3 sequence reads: CASSYSPSGLGETQYF. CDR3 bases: TGTGCCAGCAGTTACTCGCCTAGCGGGCTCGGGGAGACCCAGTACTTC.

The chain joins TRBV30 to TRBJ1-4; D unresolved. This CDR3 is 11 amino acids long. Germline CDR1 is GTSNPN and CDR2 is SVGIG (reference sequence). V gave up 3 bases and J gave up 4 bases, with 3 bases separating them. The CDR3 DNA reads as TGTGCCTGGAGCCTTAATGAAAAACTGTTTTTT. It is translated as CAWSLNEKLFF.

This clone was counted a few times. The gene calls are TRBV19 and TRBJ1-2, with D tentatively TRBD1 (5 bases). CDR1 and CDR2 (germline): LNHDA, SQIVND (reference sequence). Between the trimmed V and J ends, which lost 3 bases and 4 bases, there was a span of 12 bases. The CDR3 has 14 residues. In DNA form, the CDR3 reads TGTGCCAGTAGTATGGGGGATCCCTTCTATGGCTACACCTTC. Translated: CASSMGDPFYGYTF.

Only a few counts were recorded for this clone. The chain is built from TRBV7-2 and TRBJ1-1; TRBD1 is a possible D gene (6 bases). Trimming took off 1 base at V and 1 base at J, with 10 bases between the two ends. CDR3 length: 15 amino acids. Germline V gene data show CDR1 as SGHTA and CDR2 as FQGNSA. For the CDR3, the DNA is TGTGCCAGCAGCTTAGTTCGGGGGCGGAACACTGAAGCTTTCTTT. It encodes CASSLVRGRNTEAFF.

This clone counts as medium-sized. The CDR3 region has the DNA TGTGCCATCCAGGGGACCCAGGGCGGTGGGATAGGCTACACCTTC. Amino acid sequence: CAIQGTQGGGIGYTF. V and J are TRBV2 and TRBJ1-2; D is possibly TRBD1 (6 bases). V lost 10 bases and J 8 bases, leaving 26 bases between the germline ends. Germline V CDR1 and CDR2: SNHLY, FYNNEI. The CDR3 has 15 residues.

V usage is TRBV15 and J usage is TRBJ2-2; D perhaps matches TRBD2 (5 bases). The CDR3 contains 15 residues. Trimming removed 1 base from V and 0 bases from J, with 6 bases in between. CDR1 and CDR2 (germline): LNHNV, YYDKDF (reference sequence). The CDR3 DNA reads TGTGCCACCAGCAGAGGAGGGTCGAACACCGGGGAGCTGTTTTTT. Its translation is CATSRGGSNTGELFF.

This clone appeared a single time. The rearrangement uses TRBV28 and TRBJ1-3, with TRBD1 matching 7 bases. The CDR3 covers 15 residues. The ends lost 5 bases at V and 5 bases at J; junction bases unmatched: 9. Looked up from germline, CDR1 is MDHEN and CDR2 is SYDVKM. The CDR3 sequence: CASSLFLGQRNTIYF. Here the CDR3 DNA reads TGTGCCAGCAGTCTATTCCTGGGACAGCGAAACACCATATATTTT. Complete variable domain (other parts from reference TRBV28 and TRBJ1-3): DVKVTQSSRYLVKRTGEKVFLECVQDMDHENMFWYRQDPGLGLRLIYFSYDVKMKEKGDIPEGYSVSREKKERFSLILESASTNQTSMYLCASSLFLGQRNTIYFGEGSWLTVV.

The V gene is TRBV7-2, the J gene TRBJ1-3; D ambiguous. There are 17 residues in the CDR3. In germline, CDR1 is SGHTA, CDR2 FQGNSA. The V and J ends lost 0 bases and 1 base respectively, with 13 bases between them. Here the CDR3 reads CASSLAGSGLSGNTIYF. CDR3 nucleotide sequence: TGTGCCAGCAGCTTAGCCGGCTCAGGCTTATCTGGAAACACCATATATTTT.

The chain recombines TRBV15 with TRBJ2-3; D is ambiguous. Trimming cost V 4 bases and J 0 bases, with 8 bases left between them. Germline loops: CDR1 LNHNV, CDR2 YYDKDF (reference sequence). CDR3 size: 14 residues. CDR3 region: CATSNAASTDTQYF. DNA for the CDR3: TGTGCCACCAGCAATGCAGCGAGCACAGATACGCAGTATTTT. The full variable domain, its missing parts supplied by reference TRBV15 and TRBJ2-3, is DAMVIQNPRYQVTQFGKPVTLSCSQTLNHNVMYWYQQKSSQAPKLLFHYYDKDFNNEADTPDNFQSRRPNTSFCFLDIRSPGLGDTAMYLCATSNAASTDTQYFGPGTRLTVL.